The 20 T cell receptor beta chains presented below share a single source sample, sequenced in a study of CD8 T cells in ankylosing spondylitis. TCRdb re-analysed the 5' RACE reads in MiXCR, keeping a single row per CDR3 protein. The sample has about 96,000 distinct CDR3 sequences, 7.5% to 9% seen once. Specimen: blood, either unsorted or a sorted T cell fraction (not recorded which). These receptors came from a male donor with ankylosing spondylitis or in good health (not recorded which).

The chain is built from TRBV5-1 and TRBJ2-5, with 7 nucleotides matching TRBD2. Germline V gene lookup returns CDR1 SGHRS and CDR2 YFSETQ. The CDR3 is 12 residues long. Germline trimming cut 1 base from V and 7 bases from J; bases unmatched to any gene: 1. CDR3 loop: CASSLPGGTQYF. DNA of the CDR3: TGCGCCAGCAGCTTGCCGGGGGGGACCCAGTACTTC.

This clonotype came up many times. The V call is TRBV24-1, the J call TRBJ2-1; maybe TRBD2 (6 bases). The germline CDR1 and CDR2 sequences are KGHDR and SFDVKD. V was clipped by 3 bases and J by 3 bases, with 14 bases between them. This CDR3 has 16 amino acids. The DNA of the CDR3 is TGTGCCACCAGTGATCCGGGACTGGGAAACTACAATGAGCAGTTCTTC. It encodes CATSDPGLGNYNEQFF.

This clonotype has a handful of counts. The chain uses TRBV30 and TRBJ1-2; TRBD1 might be the D (6 bases). Between the trimmed V and J ends, which lost 0 bases and 7 bases, there was a span of 15 bases. Germline V gene sequence: CDR1 GTSNPN, CDR2 SVGIG (reference sequence). CDR3 length equals 14 residues. The CDR3 bases are TGTGCCTGGAGTGTACGGGGGCGCGAATCTGGCTACACCTTC. Amino acid sequence: CAWSVRGRESGYTF. The full variable domain, completed using reference TRBV30 and TRBJ1-2, is SQTIHQWPATLVQPVGSPLSLECTVEGTSNPNLYWYRQAAGRGLQLLFYSVGIGQISSEVPQNLSASRPQDRQFILSSKKLLLSDSGFYLCAWSVRGRESGYTFGSGTRLTVV.

There are many counts of this clonotype. The chain links TRBV7-9 to TRBJ1-1; D call uncertain. The CDR3 runs to 13 residues. Per the germline V gene, CDR1 is SEHNR and CDR2 is FQNEAQ (reference sequence). Between the trimmed V and J ends, which lost 5 bases and 4 bases, there was a span of 11 bases. Written as DNA, the CDR3 is TGTGCCAGCAGCCCTGCTAGAGGCACTGAAGCTTTCTTT. Translated: CASSPARGTEAFF.

The V gene is TRBV5-1, the J gene TRBJ2-7; 9 bases are a match to TRBD1. The CDR3 spans 13 residues. From germline, CDR1 is SGHRS and CDR2 YFSETQ. Trimming took 6 bases from V and 1 from J; bases not matched to a gene: 2. The CDR3 DNA is TGCGCCAGCATGGGACAGGGATCCTACGAGCAGTACTTC. Its translation: CASMGQGSYEQYF.

The chain employs TRBV24-1 and TRBJ2-1, with D uncertain. Per germline, CDR1 KGHDR and CDR2 SFDVKD. The V and J ends lost 4 bases and 8 bases respectively, with 8 bases between them. The CDR3 is 12 amino acids. The CDR3 is CATSDSLHEQFF. The CDR3 region has the DNA TGTGCCACCAGTGACAGTCTCCATGAGCAGTTCTTC.

This clonotype was recorded a few times. The chain links TRBV29-1 to TRBJ1-1; 8 positions match TRBD1. With 3 bases clipped from V and 5 bases from J, the junction kept 8 bases outside the gene matches. The CDR3 runs 14 residues. CDR1 is SQVTM and CDR2 is ANQGSEA in the germline V gene. CDR3 amino acids: CSVEGQASRTEAFF. CDR3 nucleotide sequence: TGCAGCGTTGAGGGACAGGCCTCGAGGACTGAAGCTTTCTTT.

The chain is built from TRBV11-2 and TRBJ2-1; TRBD2 agrees at 9 bases. V lost 5 bases to trimming and J lost 1 base; unmatched junction nucleotides: 3. This CDR3 is built from 15 residues. Germline V gene data show CDR1 as SGHAT and CDR2 as FQNNGV. Here the CDR3 DNA reads TGTGCCAGCAGCATAAGCGGGGGGTCCTACAATGAGCAGTTCTTC. The encoded protein is CASSISGGSYNEQFF. Filled out from reference TRBV11-2 and TRBJ2-1, the complete variable domain reads EAGVAQSPRYKIIEKRQSVAFWCNPISGHATLYWYQQILGQGPKLLIQFQNNGVVDDSQLPKDRFSAERLKGVDSTLKIQPAKLEDSAVYLCASSISGGSYNEQFFGPGTRLTVL.

This clonotype was seen at least ten times. V usage is TRBV29-1 and J usage is TRBJ2-5; D remains unclear. The CDR3 has 13 residues. Germline CDR1 is SQVTM and CDR2 is ANQGSEA. Trimming shortened V by 1 base and J by 1 base, and 7 bases separated the two germline ends. The CDR3 is CSVEAQIQETQYF. CDR3 DNA sequence: TGCAGCGTTGAAGCCCAGATCCAAGAGACCCAGTACTTC.

This clonotype was observed many times. V gene TRBV20-1 combines with J gene TRBJ2-7; 7 nucleotides align to TRBD1. V lost 0 bases to trimming and J lost 0 bases; unmatched junction nucleotides: 2. CDR3 size: 14 residues. Germline V CDR1 and CDR2: DFQATT, SNEGSKA (reference sequence). The CDR3 loop reads CSAREGTASYEQYF. For the CDR3, the DNA is TGCAGTGCTAGAGAGGGGACAGCCTCCTACGAGCAGTACTTC.

This chain joins TRBV20-1 and TRBJ1-5; the match to TRBD1 covers 9 bases. The CDR3 extends over 16 amino acids. Germline values: CDR1 DFQATT, CDR2 SNEGSKA (reference sequence). V lost 5 bases to trimming and J lost 0 bases; unmatched junction nucleotides: 8. CDR3 sequence: CSALSTGGLSNQPQHF. CDR3 bases: TGCAGTGCTCTGTCGACAGGGGGACTTAGCAATCAGCCCCAGCATTTT.

The chain couples TRBV2 to TRBJ2-5; a weak D match, TRBD2 (6 bases). V was pared by 3 bases and J by 2 bases, with 22 bases between. The CDR3 loop spans 18 amino acids. CDR1 is SNHLY and CDR2 is FYNNEI in the germline V gene. The CDR3 here is CASSDSQGGWRDQETQYF. The CDR3 DNA follows: TGTGCCAGCAGTGATAGTCAGGGAGGCTGGCGGGATCAAGAGACCCAGTACTTC. Using reference TRBV2 and TRBJ2-5 for the parts outside the CDR3, the full variable domain is EPEVTQTPSHQVTQMGQEVILRCVPISNHLYFYWYRQILGQKVEFLVSFYNNEISEKSEIFDDQFSVERPDGSNFTLKIRSTKLEDSAMYFCASSDSQGGWRDQETQYFGPGTRLLVL.

This clonotype occurred many times. This chain uses TRBV5-1 with TRBJ2-1; perhaps TRBD2 as D (6 bases). Germline V gene lookup returns CDR1 SGHRS and CDR2 YFSETQ. CDR3 size: 14 residues. V lost 7 bases to trimming and J lost 5 bases, with 16 bases between them. The CDR3 DNA is TGCGCCAGCTCCCTCATGCGGGGAAACAATGAGCAGTTCTTC. It is translated as CASSLMRGNNEQFF. Variable domain in full (rest from reference TRBV5-1 and TRBJ2-1): KAGVTQTPRYLIKTRGQQVTLSCSPISGHRSVSWYQQTPGQGLQFLFEYFSETQRNKGNFPGRFSGRQFSNSRSEMNVSTLELGDSALYLCASSLMRGNNEQFFGPGTRLTVL.

The table lists this clonotype with a few counts. This chain uses TRBV28 with TRBJ2-5; 12 nucleotides line up with TRBD2. Germline V gene data show CDR1 as MDHEN and CDR2 as SYDVKM. This CDR3 contains 16 residues. V gave up 4 bases and J gave up 2 bases; unmatched junction bases: 5. The CDR3 spells CASSSRLAGEQETQYF. In nucleotides, the CDR3 is TGTGCCAGCAGTTCCAGACTAGCGGGGGAACAAGAGACCCAGTACTTC.

The J gene is TRBJ1-2, the V gene TRBV24-1; maybe TRBD1 (5 bases). The V end was cut by 1 base, the J end by 8 bases, with 16 bases between. Germline V lookup: CDR1 KGHDR, CDR2 SFDVKD. The CDR3 length is 15 residues. CDR3 sequence reads: CATSDFRDAEGGYTF. The CDR3 bases are TGTGCCACCAGTGATTTCCGGGACGCCGAGGGAGGCTACACCTTC.

Many counts were recorded for this clonotype. V and J are TRBV20-1 and TRBJ2-3, with D tentatively TRBD2 (6 bases). V was cut by 1 base and J by 1 base, with 12 bases left in between. This CDR3 is 15 amino acids long. Germline loops: CDR1 DFQATT, CDR2 SNEGSKA (reference sequence). The CDR3 is CSARGTRRGTDTQYF. The CDR3 region has the DNA TGCAGTGCTAGAGGGACTCGGAGGGGCACAGATACGCAGTATTTT.

This clonotype was seen at least ten times. The gene calls are TRBV7-6 and TRBJ2-1; possible D gene TRBD2, 5 bases. Per the germline V gene, CDR1 is SGHVS and CDR2 is FNYEAQ. CDR3 length: 14 residues. V was trimmed by 5 bases and J by 4 bases, leaving 12 bases between them. CDR3 sequence (DNA): TGTGCCAGCAGCGCTTGGACTGCTTACAATGAGCAGTTCTTC. Amino acids: CASSAWTAYNEQFF.

The sample holds a few counts of this clonotype. The J gene is TRBJ2-3, the V gene TRBV5-4; the D gene is possibly TRBD1 (5 bases). The CDR3 contains 14 residues. CDR1 is SGHNT and CDR2 is YYREEE in the germline V gene (reference sequence). Trimming removed 1 base from V and 3 bases from J, with 9 bases in between. This chain's CDR3 is CASSLSRVTDTQYF. CDR3 bases: TGTGCCAGCAGCTTGAGCAGGGTTACAGATACGCAGTATTTT.

This clonotype was counted ten times or more. This chain uses TRBV2 with TRBJ2-5; D perhaps matches TRBD1 (6 bases). Trimming left V 5 bases short and J 4 bases short, with 17 bases between. Germline CDR1 is SNHLY and CDR2 is FYNNEI. The CDR3 runs 15 residues. CDR3 in amino acids: CASSFTTTGLETQYF. The DNA for the CDR3 is TGTGCCAGCAGTTTCACTACCACAGGGCTAGAGACCCAGTACTTC.

This clonotype was observed many times. The chain carries TRBV19 and TRBJ1-1; no firm D call. V was clipped by 3 bases and J by 4 bases, with 21 bases between them. CDR1 is LNHDA, CDR2 SQIVND, per germline (reference sequence). This CDR3 contains 17 residues. Here the CDR3 DNA reads TGTGCCAGTAGTATCGGGGTTTGGATTTCAAGTACCACTGAAGCTTTCTTT. Protein sequence: CASSIGVWISSTTEAFF.